This TCR beta chain comes out of a study of T-cell reconstitution after alpha-beta-depleted transplantation in children (dated by TCRdb to about 2016). For context, the study as a whole: Using TCR repertoire profiling, the study quantitatively followed how T-cell immune reconstitution unfolded in children after TCRalphabeta/CD19-depleted allogeneic hematopoietic cell transplantation.

CDR1 and CDR2, per the germline V gene (reference sequence), are MNHEY and SMNVEV. The germline V end is reduced by 2 bases and the J end by 0 bases; junction bases left unmatched: 4. The CDR3 starts with the cysteine, ends with the phenylalanine, and has 16 residues. The kept DNA is CDR3 alone, 48 bases in frame from the first base. At least ten counts were recorded for this clonotype. Its antigen is currently not known. No much larger clone exists at a distance of one base, and base qualities are not known. The method was PCR. The sequencer listed for this sample is Illumina HiSeq 2500. Molecular barcoding was employed in the preparation of TCR libraries, with unique molecular identifiers being used to normalize TCRbeta repertoire quantification. The public reads were run again by TCRdb, first through fastp at Q25 and then through MiXCR, and only productive beta chains were kept. Each entry is one CDR3 protein sequence, shown with its most common DNA and genes. The table for this sample lists about 200,000 distinct CDR3 sequences; approximately 15% of them were counted only once. Of the sample, approximately 13% falls within the top ten clones.

The sequences come from PBMCs from the stem cell graft donor, collected from the stem cell graft. Here the chain combines TRBV27 and TRBJ2-7; TRBD1 fits 10 bases in the junction. This TCR came from a human donor who donated a stem cell graft to a child with acute lymphoblastic leukemia. The CDR3 reads CASSLPDRGLSYEQYF. The bases read TGTGCCAGCAGTTTACCAGACAGGGGGCTCTCCTACGAGCAGTACTTC.